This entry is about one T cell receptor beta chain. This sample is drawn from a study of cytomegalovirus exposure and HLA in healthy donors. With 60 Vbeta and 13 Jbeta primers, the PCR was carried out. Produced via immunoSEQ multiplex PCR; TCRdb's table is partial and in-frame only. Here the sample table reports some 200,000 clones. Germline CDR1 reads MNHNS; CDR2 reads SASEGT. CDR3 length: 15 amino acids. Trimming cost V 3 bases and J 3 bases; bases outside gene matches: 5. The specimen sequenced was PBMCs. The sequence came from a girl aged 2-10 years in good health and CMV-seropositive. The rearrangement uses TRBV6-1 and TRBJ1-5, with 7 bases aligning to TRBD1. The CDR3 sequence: CASSDYTGANQPQHF. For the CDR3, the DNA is TGTGCCAGCAGTGATTATACAGGGGCCAATCAGCCCCAGCATTTT.